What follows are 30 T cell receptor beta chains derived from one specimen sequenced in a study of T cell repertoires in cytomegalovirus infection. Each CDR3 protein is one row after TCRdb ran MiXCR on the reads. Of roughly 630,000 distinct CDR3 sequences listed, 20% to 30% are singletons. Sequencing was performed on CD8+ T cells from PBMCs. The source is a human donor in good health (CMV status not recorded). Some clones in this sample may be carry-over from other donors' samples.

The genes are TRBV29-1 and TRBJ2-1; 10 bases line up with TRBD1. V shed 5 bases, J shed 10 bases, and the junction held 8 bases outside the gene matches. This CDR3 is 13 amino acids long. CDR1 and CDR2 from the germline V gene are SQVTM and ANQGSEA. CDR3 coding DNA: TGCAGCGTTAACCCGGGACAGGGGTACGAGCAGTTCTTC. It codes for CSVNPGQGYEQFF.

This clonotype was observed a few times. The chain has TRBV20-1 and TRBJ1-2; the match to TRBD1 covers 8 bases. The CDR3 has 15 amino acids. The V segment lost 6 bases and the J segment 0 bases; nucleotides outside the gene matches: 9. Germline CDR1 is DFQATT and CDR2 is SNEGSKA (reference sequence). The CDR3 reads CSALDRVLPNYGYTF. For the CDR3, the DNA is TGCAGTGCCCTGGACAGGGTACTACCTAACTATGGCTACACCTTC.

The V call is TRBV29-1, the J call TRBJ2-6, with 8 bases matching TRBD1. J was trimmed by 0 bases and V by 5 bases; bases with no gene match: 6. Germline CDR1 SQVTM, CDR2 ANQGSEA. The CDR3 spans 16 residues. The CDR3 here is CSVSGQAASGANVLTF. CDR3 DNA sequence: TGCAGCGTTTCGGGACAGGCAGCCTCTGGGGCCAACGTCCTGACTTTC.

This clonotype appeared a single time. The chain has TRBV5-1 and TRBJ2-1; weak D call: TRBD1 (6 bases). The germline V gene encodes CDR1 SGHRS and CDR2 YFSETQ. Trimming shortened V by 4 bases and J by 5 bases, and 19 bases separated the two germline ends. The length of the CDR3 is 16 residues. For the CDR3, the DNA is TGCGCCAGCAGCCTCCGACAGGCCCAGGCCAACAATGAGCAGTTCTTC. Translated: CASSLRQAQANNEQFF. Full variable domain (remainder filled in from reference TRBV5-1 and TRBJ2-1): KAGVTQTPRYLIKTRGQQVTLSCSPISGHRSVSWYQQTPGQGLQFLFEYFSETQRNKGNFPGRFSGRQFSNSRSEMNVSTLELGDSALYLCASSLRQAQANNEQFFGPGTRLTVL.

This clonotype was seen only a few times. The CDR3 DNA reads TGTGCCAGCAGTTTGGGACTGGGGTCGGGCAATCAGCCCCAGCATTTT. Protein: CASSLGLGSGNQPQHF. The chain combines TRBV28 with TRBJ1-5, with D possibly matching TRBD1 (5 bases). The CDR3 has 16 residues. The V end lost 3 bases, the J end lost 2 bases, and 14 bases lay between the germline ends. CDR1 and CDR2 (germline): MDHEN, SYDVKM.

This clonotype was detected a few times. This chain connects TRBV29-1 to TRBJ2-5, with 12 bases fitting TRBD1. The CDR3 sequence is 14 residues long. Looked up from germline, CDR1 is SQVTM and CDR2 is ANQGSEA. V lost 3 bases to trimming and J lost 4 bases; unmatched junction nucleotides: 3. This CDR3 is CSVEGTGGRETQYF. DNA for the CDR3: TGCAGCGTTGAGGGGACAGGGGGCCGAGAGACCCAGTACTTC.

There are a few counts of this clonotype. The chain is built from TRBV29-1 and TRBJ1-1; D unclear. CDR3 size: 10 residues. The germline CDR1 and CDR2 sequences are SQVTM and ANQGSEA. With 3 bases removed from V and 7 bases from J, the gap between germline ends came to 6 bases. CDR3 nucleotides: TGCAGCGTTGAGATGGGTGAAGCTTTCTTT. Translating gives CSVEMGEAFF.

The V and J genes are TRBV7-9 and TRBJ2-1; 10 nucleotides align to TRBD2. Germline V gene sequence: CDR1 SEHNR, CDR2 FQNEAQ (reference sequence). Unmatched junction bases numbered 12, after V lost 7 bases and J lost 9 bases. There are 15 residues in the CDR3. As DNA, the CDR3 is TGTGCCAGCACCAGCGGGGCTAGCGGGGGTGGTGAGCAGTTCTTC. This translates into CASTSGASGGGEQFF.

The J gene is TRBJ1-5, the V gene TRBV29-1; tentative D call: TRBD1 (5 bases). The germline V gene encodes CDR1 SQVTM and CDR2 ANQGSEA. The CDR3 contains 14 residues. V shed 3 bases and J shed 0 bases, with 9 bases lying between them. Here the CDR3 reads CSVDAGGSNQPQHF. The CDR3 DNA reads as TGCAGCGTTGATGCCGGGGGTAGCAATCAGCCCCAGCATTTT.

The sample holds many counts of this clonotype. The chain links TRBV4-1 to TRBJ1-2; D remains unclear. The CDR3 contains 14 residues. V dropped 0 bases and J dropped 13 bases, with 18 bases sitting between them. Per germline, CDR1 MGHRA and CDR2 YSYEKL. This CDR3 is CASSQEKDYYLATF. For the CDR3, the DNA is TGCGCCAGCAGCCAAGAAAAGGACTACTACTTGGCCACCTTC.

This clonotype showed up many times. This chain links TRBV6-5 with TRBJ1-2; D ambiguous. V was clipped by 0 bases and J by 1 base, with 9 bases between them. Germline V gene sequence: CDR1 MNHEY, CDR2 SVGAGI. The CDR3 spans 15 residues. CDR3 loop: CASSYSVELNYGYTF. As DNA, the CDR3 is TGTGCCAGCAGTTACTCAGTAGAACTTAACTATGGCTACACCTTC.

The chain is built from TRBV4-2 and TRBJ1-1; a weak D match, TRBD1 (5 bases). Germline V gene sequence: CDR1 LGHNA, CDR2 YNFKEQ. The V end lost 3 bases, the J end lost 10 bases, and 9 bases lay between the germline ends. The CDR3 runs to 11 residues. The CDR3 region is CASSQGVGAFF. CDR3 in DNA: TGTGCCAGCAGCCAGGGGGTAGGAGCTTTCTTT.

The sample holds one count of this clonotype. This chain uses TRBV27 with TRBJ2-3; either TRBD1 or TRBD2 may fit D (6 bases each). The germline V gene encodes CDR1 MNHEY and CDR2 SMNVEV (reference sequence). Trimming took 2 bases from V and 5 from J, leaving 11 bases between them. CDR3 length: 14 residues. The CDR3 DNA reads TGTGCCAGCAGTTTACCGGGGGCTTTAGATACGCAGTATTTT. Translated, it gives CASSLPGALDTQYF.

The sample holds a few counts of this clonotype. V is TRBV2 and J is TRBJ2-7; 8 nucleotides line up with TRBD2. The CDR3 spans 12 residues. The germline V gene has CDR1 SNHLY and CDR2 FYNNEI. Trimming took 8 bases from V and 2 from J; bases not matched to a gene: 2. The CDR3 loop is CASGGLAYEQYV. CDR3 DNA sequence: TGTGCCAGCGGGGGACTAGCCTACGAGCAGTACGTC.

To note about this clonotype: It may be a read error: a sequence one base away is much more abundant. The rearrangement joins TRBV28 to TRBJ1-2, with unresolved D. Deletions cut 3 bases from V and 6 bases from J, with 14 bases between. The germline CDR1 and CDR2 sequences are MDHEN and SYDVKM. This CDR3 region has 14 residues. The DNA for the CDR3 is TGTGCCAGCAGTTTTGGGTTCGAGCGAAATGGCTACACCTTC. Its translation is CASSFGFERNGYTF.

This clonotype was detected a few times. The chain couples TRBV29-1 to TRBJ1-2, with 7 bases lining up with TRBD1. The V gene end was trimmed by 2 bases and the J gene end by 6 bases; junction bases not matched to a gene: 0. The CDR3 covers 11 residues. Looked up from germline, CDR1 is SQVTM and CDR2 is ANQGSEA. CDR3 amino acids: CSVEQGDGYTF. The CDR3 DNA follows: TGCAGCGTTGAACAGGGGGATGGCTACACCTTC.

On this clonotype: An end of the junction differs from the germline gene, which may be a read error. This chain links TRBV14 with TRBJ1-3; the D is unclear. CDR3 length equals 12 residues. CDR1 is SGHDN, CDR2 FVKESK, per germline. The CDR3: CASSLYGKTIYF. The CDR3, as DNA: TGTGCCAGCAGCCTGTACGGAAAAACCATATATTTT.

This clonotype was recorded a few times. CDR3 DNA sequence: TGTGCCAGCAGCCCCGTAGGGACAGGGATGTTTACGCAGTATTTT. Its protein product is CASSPVGTGMFTQYF. The genes are TRBV9 and TRBJ2-3; 9 bases fit TRBD1. Per the germline V gene, CDR1 is SGDLS and CDR2 is YYNGEE. The ends lost 4 bases at V and 8 bases at J; junction bases unmatched: 11. The CDR3 contains 15 residues.

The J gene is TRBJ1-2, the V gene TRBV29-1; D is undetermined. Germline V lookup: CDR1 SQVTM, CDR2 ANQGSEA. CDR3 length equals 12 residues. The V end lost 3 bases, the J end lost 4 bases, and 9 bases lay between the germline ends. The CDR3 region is CSVDKQGYGYTF. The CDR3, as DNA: TGCAGCGTTGACAAACAAGGCTATGGCTACACCTTC.

CDR3 bases: TGTGCCAGCAGTGACTACGACAGCTACTCAGAGCAGTACTTC. It is translated as CASSDYDSYSEQYF. The chain employs TRBV6-1 and TRBJ2-7; D is perhaps TRBD1 (5 bases). Looked up from germline, CDR1 is MNHNS and CDR2 is SASEGT. The CDR3 consists of 14 residues. V lost 3 bases to trimming and J lost 7 bases, with 16 bases between them.

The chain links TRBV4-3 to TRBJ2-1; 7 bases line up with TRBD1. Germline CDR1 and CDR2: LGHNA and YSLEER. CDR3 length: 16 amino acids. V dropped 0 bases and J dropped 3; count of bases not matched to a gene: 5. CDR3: CASSQEGTAFYNEQFF. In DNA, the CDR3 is TGCGCCAGCAGCCAAGAGGGGACAGCGTTCTACAATGAGCAGTTCTTC.

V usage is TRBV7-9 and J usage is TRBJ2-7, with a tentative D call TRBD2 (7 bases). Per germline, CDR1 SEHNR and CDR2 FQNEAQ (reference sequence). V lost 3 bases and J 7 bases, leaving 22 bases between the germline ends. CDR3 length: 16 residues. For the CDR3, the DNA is TGTGCCAGCAGCTTTGTCGGGGGGCTTACCTTATCTGAGCAGTACTTC. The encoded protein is CASSFVGGLTLSEQYF.

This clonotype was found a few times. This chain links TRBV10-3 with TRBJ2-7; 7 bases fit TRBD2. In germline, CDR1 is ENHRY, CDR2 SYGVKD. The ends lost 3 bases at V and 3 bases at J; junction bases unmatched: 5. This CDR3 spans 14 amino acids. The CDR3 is CAISEDGGYYEQYF. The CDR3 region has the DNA TGTGCCATCAGTGAAGACGGGGGGTACTACGAGCAGTACTTC.

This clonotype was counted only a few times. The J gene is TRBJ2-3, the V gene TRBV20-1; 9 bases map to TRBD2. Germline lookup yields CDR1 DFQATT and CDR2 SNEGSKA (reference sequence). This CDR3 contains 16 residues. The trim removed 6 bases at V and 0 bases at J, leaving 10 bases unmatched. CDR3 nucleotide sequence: TGCAGTGCCCCCCGTCCTAGCGGGGCTAGCACAGATACGCAGTATTTT. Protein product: CSAPRPSGASTDTQYF.

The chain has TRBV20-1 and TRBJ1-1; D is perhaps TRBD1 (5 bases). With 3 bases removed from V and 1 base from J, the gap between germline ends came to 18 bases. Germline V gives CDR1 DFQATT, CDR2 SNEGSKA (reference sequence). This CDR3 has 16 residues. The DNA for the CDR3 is TGCAGTGCTAGCGGGCCGGGGGGATTAGAGAACACTGAAGCTTTCTTT. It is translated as CSASGPGGLENTEAFF.

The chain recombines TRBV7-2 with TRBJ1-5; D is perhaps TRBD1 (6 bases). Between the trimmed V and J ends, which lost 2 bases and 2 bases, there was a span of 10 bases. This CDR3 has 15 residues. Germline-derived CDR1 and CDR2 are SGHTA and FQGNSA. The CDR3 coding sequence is TGTGCCAGCAGCTTAAACAGGGCGGGCAATCAGCCCCAGCATTTT. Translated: CASSLNRAGNQPQHF. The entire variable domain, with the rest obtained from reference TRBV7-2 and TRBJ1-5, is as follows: GAGVSQSPSNKVTEKGKDVELRCDPISGHTALYWYRQSLGQGLEFLIYFQGNSAPDKSGLPSDRFSAERTGGSVSTLTIQRTQQEDSAVYLCASSLNRAGNQPQHFGDGTRLSIL.

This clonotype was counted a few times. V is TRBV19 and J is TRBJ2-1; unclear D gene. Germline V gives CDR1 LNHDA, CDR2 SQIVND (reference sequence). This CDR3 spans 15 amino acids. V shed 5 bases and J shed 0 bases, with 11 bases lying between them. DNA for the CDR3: TGTGCCAGTAGTGGTTCGGCGGCCTCCTACAATGAGCAGTTCTTC. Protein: CASSGSAASYNEQFF.

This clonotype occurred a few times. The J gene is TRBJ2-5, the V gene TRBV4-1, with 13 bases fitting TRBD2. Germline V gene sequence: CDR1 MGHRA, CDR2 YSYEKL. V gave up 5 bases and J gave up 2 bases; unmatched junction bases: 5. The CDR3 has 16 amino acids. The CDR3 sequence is CASSLGGLAGQETQYF. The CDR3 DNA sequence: TGCGCCAGCAGCTTGGGGGGACTAGCGGGGCAAGAGACCCAGTACTTC.

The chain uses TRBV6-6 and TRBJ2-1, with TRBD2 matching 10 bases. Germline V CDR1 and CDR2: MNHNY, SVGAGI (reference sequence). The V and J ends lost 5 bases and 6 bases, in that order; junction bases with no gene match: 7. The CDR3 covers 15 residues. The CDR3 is CASSTSGGAANEQFF. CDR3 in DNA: TGTGCCAGCAGTACAAGCGGGGGGGCCGCCAATGAGCAGTTCTTC.

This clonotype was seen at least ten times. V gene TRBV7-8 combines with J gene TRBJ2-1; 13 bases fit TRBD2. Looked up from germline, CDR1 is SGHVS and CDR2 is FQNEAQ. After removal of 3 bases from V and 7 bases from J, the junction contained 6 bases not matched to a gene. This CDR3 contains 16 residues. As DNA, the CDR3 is TGTGCCAGCAGCTTTGAACTAGCGGGGGGGCGAAATGAGCAGTTCTTC. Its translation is CASSFELAGGRNEQFF. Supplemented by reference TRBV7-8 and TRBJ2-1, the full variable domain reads GAGVSQSPRYKVAKRGQDVALRCDPISGHVSLFWYQQALGQGPEFLTYFQNEAQLDKSGLPSDRFFAERPEGSVSTLKIQRTQQEDSAVYLCASSFELAGGRNEQFFGPGTRLTVL.